This entry lists 29 T cell receptor beta chains sequenced from one sample in a study of T-cell reconstitution after alpha-beta-depleted transplantation in children. Preparation of the TCRbeta library was carried out with unique molecular identifiers. TCRdb processed the PCR reads anew with MiXCR; each CDR3 protein has one entry. Counted here are about 400,000 distinct CDR3 sequences, about a fifth occurring once; the ten biggest clones make up 3.8%. Sequencing was performed on PBMCs from the stem cell graft donor, taken from the stem cell graft. The receptors shown here come from a human donor who donated a stem cell graft to a child with acute myeloid leukemia.

The chain is built from TRBV5-1 and TRBJ2-3; 9 bases map to TRBD2. V gave up 4 bases and J gave up 0 bases; unmatched junction bases: 6. CDR1 SGHRS and CDR2 YFSETQ come from the germline V gene. The CDR3 runs to 16 residues. The CDR3 coding sequence is TGCGCCAGCAGCAGACGACTAGCGGCTAGCACAGATACGCAGTATTTT. It translates to CASSRRLAASTDTQYF.

J is TRBJ1-5 and V is TRBV28, with 9 bases that match TRBD1. Per the germline V gene, CDR1 is MDHEN and CDR2 is SYDVKM. This CDR3 comprises 18 residues. With V trimmed by 3 bases and J by 0 bases, 9 bases remained unmatched. CDR3 nucleotides: TGTGCCAGCAGTTTCAAAACAGGGGGCGGTTATAGCAATCAGCCCCAGCATTTT. Its protein is CASSFKTGGGYSNQPQHF.

This clonotype was counted many times. The V call is TRBV2, the J call TRBJ2-7, with D possibly matching TRBD2 (6 bases). The CDR3 totals 16 residues. V was pared by 1 base and J by 0 bases, with 13 bases between. Germline CDR1 and CDR2: SNHLY and FYNNEI. CDR3 sequence reads: CASSEGGGTHSYEQYF. CDR3 sequence (DNA): TGTGCCAGCAGTGAAGGAGGAGGGACGCACTCCTACGAGCAGTACTTC.

The chain is built from TRBV12-3 or TRBV12-4 and TRBJ2-1, with 7 bases aligning to TRBD2. This CDR3 has 16 residues. Trimming at V came to 1 base and at J to 4 bases, leaving 7 bases not matched to a gene. CDR3 nucleotide sequence: TGTGCCAGCAGTTTAGTTGGCCAGCGGGGTTACAATGAGCAGTTCTTC. Amino acids: CASSLVGQRGYNEQFF.

This clonotype was found a few times. The rearrangement joins TRBV28 to TRBJ2-6; possibly TRBD1 for D (7 bases). The V gene's germline CDR1 is MDHEN and CDR2 SYDVKM. The CDR3 runs 18 residues. The germline V and J ends were trimmed by 1 base and 0 bases, with 13 bases remaining between them. The CDR3: CASSLLGGQPSGANVLTF. Here the CDR3 DNA reads TGTGCCAGCAGTTTATTGGGGGGACAGCCCTCTGGGGCCAACGTCCTGACTTTC.

This clonotype was found a few times. V usage is TRBV7-2 and J usage is TRBJ2-1, with 10 bases identical to TRBD2. This CDR3 is 16 amino acids long. The V segment lost 3 bases and the J segment 2 bases; nucleotides outside the gene matches: 4. Germline values: CDR1 SGHTA, CDR2 FQGNSA. The CDR3 nucleotides are TGTGCCAGCAGCTTGGCCGGGACTAGCGCCTACAATGAGCAGTTCTTC. Translation gives CASSLAGTSAYNEQFF.

In this sample, this clonotype turned up many times. This rearrangement joins TRBV12-3 or TRBV12-4 to TRBJ2-7, with D hard to call. CDR3 length: 12 amino acids. Trimming removed 6 bases from V and 2 bases from J, with 8 bases in between. This CDR3 reads CASSPRTYEQYF. The CDR3 DNA follows: TGTGCCAGCAGCCCCAGGACCTACGAGCAGTACTTC.

This chain connects TRBV10-3 to TRBJ2-3; TRBD2 aligns across 10 bases. J lost 4 bases, V lost 2 bases, and 6 bases had no gene match. In germline, CDR1 is ENHRY, CDR2 SYGVKD. The CDR3 is 16 residues long. The CDR3 region has the DNA TGTGCCATCAGTGAGGCGCTAGCGGGAGCGGCAGATACGCAGTATTTT. This sequence encodes CAISEALAGAADTQYF.

The V gene is TRBV25-1, the J gene TRBJ2-7, with TRBD2 identical over 7 bases. The CDR3 has 13 residues. After removal of 6 bases from V and 6 bases from J, the junction contained 8 bases not matched to a gene. From germline, CDR1 is MGHDK and CDR2 SYGVNS. CDR3 sequence: CASRGGGVGEQYF. The CDR3, as DNA: TGTGCCAGCAGGGGGGGAGGGGTAGGCGAGCAGTACTTC.

This clonotype was recorded at least ten times. The CDR3 coding sequence is TGCAGTGCTAGGGGGTTAACTAATGAAAAACTGTTTTTT. Translation gives CSARGLTNEKLFF. V is TRBV20-1 and J is TRBJ1-4; unclear D gene. Trimming left V 3 bases short and J 1 base short, with 6 bases between. The V gene's germline CDR1 is DFQATT and CDR2 SNEGSKA (reference sequence). The length of the CDR3 is 13 residues.

The genes are TRBV29-1 and TRBJ2-1; 10 nucleotides match TRBD1. This CDR3 has 12 amino acids. The germline V gene encodes CDR1 SQVTM and CDR2 ANQGSEA. CDR3 in DNA: TGCCAAGGGACAGGGGCTGGCAATGAGCAGTTCTTC. Translating it yields CQGTGAGNEQFF.

This clonotype was seen more than once but under ten times. The gene calls are TRBV13 and TRBJ2-7, with 12 bases matching TRBD2. Germline-derived CDR1 and CDR2 are PRHDT and FYEKMQ (reference sequence). There are 15 residues in the CDR3. The V and J ends lost 5 bases and 2 bases, in that order; junction bases with no gene match: 4. The CDR3 here is CASSHGLAGTYEQYF. The CDR3, as DNA: TGTGCCAGCAGCCACGGACTAGCGGGAACCTACGAGCAGTACTTC.

The chain has TRBV25-1 and TRBJ2-3; 10 bases match TRBD2. The germline V gene encodes CDR1 MGHDK and CDR2 SYGVNS. The CDR3 length is 16 residues. V lost 3 bases, J lost 5 bases, and 8 bases stayed unmatched. For the CDR3, the DNA is TGTGCCAGCAGTGAGACTAGCGGGCAGGGGGGAGATACGCAGTATTTT. Translation: CASSETSGQGGDTQYF.

V and J are TRBV18 and TRBJ2-5; 11 bases match TRBD2. CDR3 length equals 15 residues. Germline CDR1 and CDR2: KGHSH and LQKENI. J gave up 5 bases and V 8 bases, and 10 bases lay outside the gene matches. The DNA for the CDR3 is TGTGCCAGCGCGGAACTAGCGGGAGTCGGTGAGACCCAGTACTTC. It codes for CASAELAGVGETQYF.

This chain links TRBV7-2 with TRBJ2-7; 9 bases are shared with TRBD2. Germline V gives CDR1 SGHTA, CDR2 FQGNSA. The CDR3 is 13 residues long. The ends lost 7 bases at V and 3 bases at J; junction bases unmatched: 4. This CDR3 reads CASKGSGSYEQYF. CDR3 coding DNA: TGTGCCAGCAAGGGTAGCGGGAGCTACGAGCAGTACTTC.

This clonotype was detected a few times. The chain carries TRBV7-9 and TRBJ1-4; D not certain. Trimming shortened V by 2 bases and J by 0 bases, and 7 bases separated the two germline ends. CDR3 length: 15 amino acids. CDR1 and CDR2 (germline): SEHNR, FQNEAQ (reference sequence). This CDR3 reads CASSLLGATNEKLFF. CDR3 coding DNA: TGTGCCAGCAGCTTATTGGGTGCAACTAATGAAAAACTGTTTTTT.

The rearrangement uses TRBV6-4 and TRBJ2-3; unclear D gene. This CDR3 comprises 13 residues. Germline values: CDR1 MRHNA, CDR2 SNTAGT. The ends were cut back, 5 bases at V and 4 bases at J, with 10 bases in the middle. CDR3 residues: CASSSEVADTQYF. CDR3 DNA sequence: TGTGCCAGCAGTTCTGAGGTCGCAGATACGCAGTATTTT.

This rearrangement joins TRBV6-1 to TRBJ1-5; the D gene is possibly TRBD1 (5 bases). Trimming stripped 5 bases from V and 3 bases from J, with 17 bases between. CDR1 MNHNS and CDR2 SASEGT come from the germline V gene. This CDR3 contains 16 residues. DNA of the CDR3: TGTGCCAGCAGTCCAAGAACCGGGACTAACAATCAGCCCCAGCATTTT. It yields the protein CASSPRTGTNNQPQHF.

In this sample, this clonotype turned up a few times. The gene calls are TRBV6-5 and TRBJ2-3; D ambiguous. This CDR3 is built from 12 residues. The V end lost 2 bases, the J end lost 5 bases, and 5 bases lay between the germline ends. Per the germline V gene, CDR1 is MNHEY and CDR2 is SVGAGI. CDR3 nucleotide sequence: TGTGCCAGCAGTTACAGGAGAGATACGCAGTATTTT. Translated, it gives CASSYRRDTQYF.

The chain uses TRBV12-3 or TRBV12-4 and TRBJ2-5, with 7 bases that match TRBD1. The CDR3 is 13 amino acids. V was clipped by 11 bases and J by 2 bases; unmatched bases: 8. CDR3 sequence reads: CACTGTAQETQYF. DNA for the CDR3: TGTGCCTGCACCGGGACAGCGCAAGAGACCCAGTACTTC.

This sequence joins TRBV24-1 and TRBJ2-2; TRBD1 matches at 9 bases. V lost 4 bases to trimming and J lost 6 bases; unmatched junction nucleotides: 11. The CDR3 has 17 amino acids. Germline-derived CDR1 and CDR2 are KGHDR and SFDVKD. The CDR3 loop is CATSDSGTGSLSGELFF. The DNA for the CDR3 is TGTGCCACCAGTGACTCCGGGACAGGGTCTTTATCCGGGGAGCTGTTTTTT.

The chain carries TRBV28 and TRBJ2-1, with 8 bases aligning to TRBD2. V trimming: 6 bases; J trimming: 6 bases; junction bases outside the gene matches: 10. CDR1 is MDHEN and CDR2 is SYDVKM in the germline V gene. The CDR3 is 15 amino acids. The DNA for the CDR3 is TGTGCCAGCAGCCCCGGGACTAGAGGGGGCAATGAGCAGTTCTTC. Protein sequence: CASSPGTRGGNEQFF.

This clonotype was found a few times. The chain couples TRBV20-1 to TRBJ1-2; no clear D gene. The germline gives CDR1 DFQATT, CDR2 SNEGSKA (reference sequence). The CDR3 runs 14 residues. The V gene lost 5 bases and the J gene lost 3 bases, with 16 bases spanning the gap. For the CDR3, the DNA is TGCAGTGCTTGGCTGGATTTCGTGGACTATGGCTACACCTTC. It specifies CSAWLDFVDYGYTF.

This sequence joins TRBV7-6 and TRBJ2-1, with unresolved D. Deletions cut 1 base from V and 7 bases from J, with 20 bases between. The CDR3 loop spans 17 amino acids. The germline CDR1 and CDR2 sequences are SGHVS and FNYEAQ. CDR3 nucleotides: TGTGCCAGCAGCTTAGAAGTGCCGGACCCCATCACAAATGAGCAGTTCTTC. Residues: CASSLEVPDPITNEQFF. The variable domain in full, completed from reference TRBV7-6 and TRBJ2-1, reads GAGVSQSPRYKVTKRGQDVALRCDPISGHVSLYWYRQALGQGPEFLTYFNYEAQQDKSGLPNDRFSAERPEGSISTLTIQRTEQRDSAMYRCASSLEVPDPITNEQFFGPGTRLTVL.

The chain recombines TRBV24-1 with TRBJ1-1; weak D call: TRBD1 (6 bases). This CDR3 spans 15 amino acids. Germline CDR1 KGHDR, CDR2 SFDVKD. V was trimmed by 3 bases and J by 1 base, leaving 11 bases between them. Written as DNA, the CDR3 is TGTGCCACCAGTGATCCCGCCAGGGGGAACACTGAAGCTTTCTTT. Its protein is CATSDPARGNTEAFF.

The genes are TRBV15 and TRBJ2-2; D call uncertain. This CDR3 contains 13 residues. Between the trimmed V and J ends, which lost 9 bases and 3 bases, there was a span of 11 bases. Germline V gene lookup returns CDR1 LNHNV and CDR2 YYDKDF (reference sequence). CDR3 bases: TGTGCCACTCCTGCCGGGTACACCGGGGAGCTGTTTTTT. Translated: CATPAGYTGELFF.

The chain employs TRBV20-1 and TRBJ2-3; 13 bases are shared with TRBD2. V lost 3 bases, J lost 4 bases, and 4 bases stayed unmatched. There are 15 residues in the CDR3. Germline V gene data show CDR1 as DFQATT and CDR2 as SNEGSKA (reference sequence). This chain's CDR3 is CSASGLAGAADTQYF. Written as DNA, the CDR3 is TGCAGTGCTAGTGGACTAGCGGGAGCGGCAGATACGCAGTATTTT.

This sequence joins TRBV7-9 and TRBJ1-2; 7 nucleotides align to TRBD1. Per germline, CDR1 SEHNR and CDR2 FQNEAQ (reference sequence). The CDR3 consists of 14 residues. The ends lost 5 bases at V and 7 bases at J; junction bases unmatched: 10. CDR3 sequence: CASSHAGGISGYTF. The CDR3 DNA reads TGTGCCAGCAGCCATGCAGGGGGTATAAGTGGCTACACCTTC.

This clonotype was seen a few times. The rearrangement uses TRBV7-6 and TRBJ2-7, with TRBD2 as a possible D gene (6 bases). The CDR3 spans 14 residues. V was clipped by 4 bases and J by 3 bases, with 13 bases between them. The germline V gene encodes CDR1 SGHVS and CDR2 FNYEAQ. DNA of the CDR3: TGTGCCAGCAGCTGGGGGGACCAGATCTACGAGCAGTACTTC. Protein: CASSWGDQIYEQYF.